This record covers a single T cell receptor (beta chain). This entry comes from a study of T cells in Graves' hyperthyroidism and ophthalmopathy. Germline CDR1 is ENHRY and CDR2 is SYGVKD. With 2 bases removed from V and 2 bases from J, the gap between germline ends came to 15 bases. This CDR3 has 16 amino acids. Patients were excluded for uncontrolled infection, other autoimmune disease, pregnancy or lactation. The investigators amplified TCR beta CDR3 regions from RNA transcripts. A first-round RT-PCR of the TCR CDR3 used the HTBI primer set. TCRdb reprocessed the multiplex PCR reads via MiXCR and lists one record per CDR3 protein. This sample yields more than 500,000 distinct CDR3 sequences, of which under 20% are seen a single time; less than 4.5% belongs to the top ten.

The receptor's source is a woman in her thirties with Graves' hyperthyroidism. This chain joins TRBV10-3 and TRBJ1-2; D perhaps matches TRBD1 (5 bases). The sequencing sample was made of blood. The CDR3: CAISEVDKGRNYGYTF. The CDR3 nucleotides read TGTGCCATCAGTGAGGTGGACAAGGGCAGGAACTATGGCTACACCTTC.